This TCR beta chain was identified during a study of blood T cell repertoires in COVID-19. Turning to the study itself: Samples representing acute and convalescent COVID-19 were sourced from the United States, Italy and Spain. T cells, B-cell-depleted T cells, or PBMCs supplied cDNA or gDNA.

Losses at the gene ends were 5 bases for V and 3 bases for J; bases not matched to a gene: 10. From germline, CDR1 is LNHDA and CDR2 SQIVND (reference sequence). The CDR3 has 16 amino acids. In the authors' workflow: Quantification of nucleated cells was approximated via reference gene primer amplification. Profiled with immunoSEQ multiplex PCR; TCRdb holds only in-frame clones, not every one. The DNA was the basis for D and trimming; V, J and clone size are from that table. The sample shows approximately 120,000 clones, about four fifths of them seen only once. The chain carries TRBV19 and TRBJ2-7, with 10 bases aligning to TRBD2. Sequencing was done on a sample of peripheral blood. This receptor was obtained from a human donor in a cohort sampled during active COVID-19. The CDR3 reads CASSGMYTSGIYEQYF. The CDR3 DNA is TGTGCCAGTAGTGGTATGTATACTAGCGGGATCTACGAGCAGTACTTC.